This record covers a single TCR beta chain. What it recognizes is unknown. Method: immunoSEQ multiplex PCR; TCRdb's copy keeps in-frame clones and lacks some. The table lists roughly 13,000 clones, 75% to 95% of them singletons. This sample was included in a study of PD-1 blockade in classical Hodgkin lymphoma. Study summary: Nivolumab dosed at 3 mg/kg went to patients intravenously every 2 weeks.

Each and every patient relapsed after autologous stem cell transplantation, and patients got differing brentuximab vedotin exposure. Study conclusions and caveats: Newly diagnosed patients were said to have less baseline TCR diversity than healthy donors did. Repertoire differences lack defined causes, possibly disease activity or prior therapy.

From germline, CDR1 is SGHNT and CDR2 YENEEA. Unmatched junction bases numbered 15, after V lost 2 bases and J lost 7 bases. This CDR3 comprises 17 residues. This clonotype was sampled from a human donor with classical Hodgkin lymphoma. V is TRBV11-3 and J is TRBJ2-7; 9 bases map to TRBD2. The material sequenced was peripheral blood mononuclear cells (PBMCs), taken at baseline. In DNA form, the CDR3 reads TGTGCCAGCAGCTTACCCCAACGAGCGGGGGGCGCCCCTGAGCAGTACTTC. It encodes CASSLPQRAGGAPEQYF.